A single sample is the source of the 25 T cell receptor beta chains below, sequenced in a study of radiation and T cells in renal cell carcinoma. Assay used: immunoSEQ multiplex PCR; TCRdb lists only in-frame clones, some missing. The table has some 64,000 clones, 60% to 85% seen once. Time point specified: blood 4 weeks post-SBRT, at nephrectomy. The sample's treatment: 15 Gy SBRT to primary tumor, nephrectomy 4 weeks later. The sequences come from blood, collected from a patient whose treatment included radiotherapy and nephrectomy. The receptors stem from a man aged 55 to 69 with renal cell carcinoma.

V usage is TRBV18 and J usage is TRBJ1-5; possible D gene TRBD1, 5 bases. CDR1 is KGHSH, CDR2 LQKENI, per germline. CDR3 size: 15 residues. V lost 2 bases, J lost 1 base, and 9 bases lay in between. For the CDR3, the DNA is TGTGCCAGCTCACCATTACGGGGCAGCAATCAGCCCCAGCATTTT. As protein: CASSPLRGSNQPQHF. The variable domain in full, with the rest retrieved from reference TRBV18 and TRBJ1-5, is NAGVMQNPRHLVRRRGQEARLRCSPMKGHSHVYWYRQLPEEGLKFMVYLQKENIIDESGMPKERFSAEFPKEGPSILRIQQVVRGDSAAYFCASSPLRGSNQPQHFGDGTRLSIL.

This chain uses TRBV5-4 with TRBJ2-1; 7 bases agree with TRBD2. In germline, CDR1 is SGHNT, CDR2 YYREEE (reference sequence). The CDR3 sequence is 17 residues long. Trimming removed 2 bases from V and 0 bases from J; junction bases left unmatched: 8. This CDR3 reads CASSFGAGVSSYNEQFF. CDR3 sequence (DNA): TGTGCCAGCAGCTTTGGGGCGGGGGTGAGCTCCTACAATGAGCAGTTCTTC.

V usage is TRBV19 and J usage is TRBJ1-2; no firm D call. Germline values: CDR1 LNHDA, CDR2 SQIVND (reference sequence). This CDR3 contains 16 residues. The V and J ends lost 6 bases and 4 bases respectively, with 21 bases between them. This CDR3 is CASSYSGRSGSYGYTF. The DNA for the CDR3 is TGTGCCAGTAGCTATAGTGGCAGAAGTGGTAGCTATGGCTACACCTTC.

The rearrangement joins TRBV6-6 to TRBJ2-7; D is possibly TRBD1 (5 bases). V was cut by 6 bases and J by 3 bases, with 9 bases left in between. This CDR3 comprises 12 residues. Per the germline V gene, CDR1 is MNHNY and CDR2 is SVGAGI (reference sequence). The CDR3 reads CASRDTHYEQYF. The CDR3 nucleotides read TGTGCCAGCAGGGACACTCACTACGAGCAGTACTTC.

The chain links TRBV13 to TRBJ2-2; TRBD1 aligns across 11 bases. Germline CDR1 is PRHDT and CDR2 is FYEKMQ (reference sequence). V was pared by 5 bases and J by 6 bases, with 8 bases of the junction left unmatched. This CDR3 has 16 amino acids. CDR3 region: CASSAGTGGPAGELFF. In DNA form, the CDR3 reads TGTGCCAGCAGCGCCGGGACAGGGGGACCCGCCGGGGAGCTGTTTTTT. The complete variable domain, with remaining parts taken from reference TRBV13 and TRBJ2-2, reads AAGVIQSPRHLIKEKRETATLKCYPIPRHDTVYWYQQGPGQDPQFLISFYEKMQSDKGSIPDRFSAQQFSDYHSELNMSSLELGDSALYFCASSAGTGGPAGELFFGEGSRLTVL.

V and J are TRBV30 and TRBJ1-2; D is possibly TRBD1 (5 bases). The CDR3 covers 14 residues. Looked up from germline, CDR1 is GTSNPN and CDR2 is SVGIG (reference sequence). With 5 bases removed from V and 8 bases from J, the gap between germline ends came to 21 bases. CDR3 protein: CAWHSMGTVGGYTF. DNA of the CDR3: TGTGCCTGGCACTCAATGGGGACCGTGGGCGGCTACACCTTC.

The chain couples TRBV9 to TRBJ2-7; TRBD1 matches 8 bases. Trimming cost V 1 base and J 9 bases; bases outside gene matches: 6. This CDR3 spans 13 amino acids. Germline V gives CDR1 SGDLS, CDR2 YYNGEE. The CDR3 loop is CASSVTDRGGQYF. The DNA for the CDR3 is TGTGCCAGCAGCGTAACAGACAGGGGTGGGCAGTACTTC.

This sequence joins TRBV19 and TRBJ1-5, with a possible D match to TRBD1 (5 bases). V gave up 6 bases and J gave up 3 bases, with 15 bases separating them. CDR1 and CDR2 (germline): LNHDA, SQIVND (reference sequence). The CDR3 consists of 15 residues. The CDR3 DNA reads TGTGCCAGTAGGGTGGGGACTTTAGCCAATCAGCCCCAGCATTTT. Its protein product is CASRVGTLANQPQHF. Combining the CDR3 with reference TRBV19 and TRBJ1-5 gives the whole variable domain DGGITQSPKYLFRKEGQNVTLSCEQNLNHDAMYWYRQDPGQGLRLIYYSQIVNDFQKGDIAEGYSVSREKKESFPLTVTSAQKNPTAFYLCASRVGTLANQPQHFGDGTRLSIL.

The chain recombines TRBV11-3 with TRBJ2-5, with 8 positions matching TRBD1. The CDR3 extends over 17 amino acids. CDR1 is SGHNT, CDR2 YENEEA, per germline. V was pared by 1 base and J by 4 bases, with 11 bases of the junction left unmatched. CDR3 region: CASSLGWQGARLETQYF. The DNA of the CDR3 is TGTGCCAGCAGCTTAGGATGGCAGGGGGCACGTTTAGAGACCCAGTACTTC.

The chain is built from TRBV7-2 and TRBJ1-2; 7 bases are a match to TRBD1. This CDR3 spans 13 amino acids. Germline V gene lookup returns CDR1 SGHTA and CDR2 FQGNSA. V shed 7 bases and J 4 bases; nucleotides not matched to a gene: 6. The DNA of the CDR3 is TGTGCCAGCAACAGACAGGGCTCCTATGGCTACACCTTC. Translating gives CASNRQGSYGYTF.

This sequence joins TRBV21-1 and TRBJ1-2; the table's D call, TRBD1, has no DNA check behind it. TRBV21-1 constitutes a pseudogene. The CDR3 spans 10 residues. Here the CDR3 DNA reads TGTGCCAGCAGCCTTTCCAAAGGGACATTC. Translation gives CASSLSKGTF.

CDR3 sequence: CASSLNQETQYF. DNA of the CDR3: TGTGCCAGCAGCTTAAACCAAGAGACCCAGTACTTC. This chain links TRBV7-2 with TRBJ2-5; D gene uncertain. CDR1 and CDR2 from the germline V gene are SGHTA and FQGNSA. With 2 bases removed from V and 0 bases from J, the gap between germline ends came to 1 base. This CDR3 comprises 12 residues.

The chain employs TRBV7-2 and TRBJ2-3, with 16 bases identical to TRBD2. The V gene end was trimmed by 4 bases and the J gene end by 4 bases; junction bases not matched to a gene: 2. This CDR3 has 16 residues. Germline V gene sequence: CDR1 SGHTA, CDR2 FQGNSA. Here the CDR3 reads CASSSGLAGGSDTQYF. Written as DNA, the CDR3 is TGTGCCAGCAGCTCGGGACTAGCGGGAGGGTCAGATACGCAGTATTTT.

The genes are TRBV9 and TRBJ2-4, with D perhaps TRBD2 (6 bases). This CDR3 is built from 13 residues. V was clipped by 0 bases and J by 10 bases, with 11 bases between them. Germline V lookup: CDR1 SGDLS, CDR2 YYNGEE. CDR3 DNA sequence: TGTGCCAGCAGCGTAGATGGGGACTCTATTCAGTACTTC. Protein sequence: CASSVDGDSIQYF.

This clone has just one count. This sequence joins TRBV7-2 and TRBJ2-6; D gene uncertain. With 8 bases removed from V and 2 bases from J, the gap between germline ends came to 4 bases. The CDR3 loop spans 12 amino acids. Germline values: CDR1 SGHTA, CDR2 FQGNSA. For the CDR3, the DNA is TGTGCCAGCGACCCTGGGGCCAACGTCCTGACTTTC. Protein product: CASDPGANVLTF.

J is TRBJ2-7 and V is TRBV20-1; a possible D gene is TRBD2 (5 bases). Trimming cost V 6 bases and J 6 bases, with 12 bases left between them. CDR1 is DFQATT, CDR2 SNEGSKA, per germline (reference sequence). This CDR3 has 11 residues. Here the CDR3 reads CSAALDGEQYV. The CDR3 region has the DNA TGCAGTGCCGCACTAGATGGCGAGCAGTACGTC.

This chain connects TRBV7-2 to TRBJ1-6, with D perhaps matching TRBD1 (5 bases). The germline V gene has CDR1 SGHTA and CDR2 FQGNSA. The CDR3 runs 18 residues. The V end was cut by 5 bases, the J end by 0 bases, with 17 bases between. The CDR3, as DNA: TGTGCCAGCAGCATCCGGGACCTTACTAGCTCCTATAATTCACCCCTCCACTTT. Amino acids: CASSIRDLTSSYNSPLHF.

The V and J genes are TRBV2 and TRBJ2-1; D gene ambiguous. V lost 3 bases and J 3 bases, leaving 0 bases between the germline ends. The CDR3 covers 11 residues. CDR1 is SNHLY, CDR2 FYNNEI, per germline. The CDR3 region is CASSDYNEQFF. The CDR3 region has the DNA TGTGCCAGCAGTGACTACAATGAGCAGTTCTTC.

The chain is built from TRBV11-2 and TRBJ1-2; D perhaps matches TRBD1 (6 bases). The CDR3 is made up of 15 amino acids. Germline CDR1 and CDR2: SGHAT and FQNNGV. Trimming stripped 1 base from V and 2 bases from J, with 11 bases between. CDR3 DNA: TGTGCCAGCAGCTTAGGGGTACAGGGCAACTATGGCTACACCTTC. Protein sequence: CASSLGVQGNYGYTF.

The chain links TRBV5-1 to TRBJ2-3; D possibly corresponds to TRBD2 (5 bases). Per the germline V gene, CDR1 is SGHRS and CDR2 is YFSETQ. CDR3 length: 15 residues. V gave up 0 bases and J gave up 3 bases, with 11 bases separating them. This chain's CDR3 is CASSLDAGVTDTQYF. CDR3 nucleotide sequence: TGCGCCAGCAGCTTGGACGCGGGTGTGACAGATACGCAGTATTTT.

The V call is TRBV5-1, the J call TRBJ2-3; D not resolved. With 0 bases removed from V and 2 bases from J, the gap between germline ends came to 19 bases. This CDR3 has 18 residues. CDR1 and CDR2 from the germline V gene are SGHRS and YFSETQ. In DNA, the CDR3 is TGCGCCAGCAGCTTGGGGTTCAGCACGGTTCCATTCACAGATACGCAGTATTTT. Amino acid sequence: CASSLGFSTVPFTDTQYF. The full variable domain, rest sourced from reference TRBV5-1 and TRBJ2-3, is KAGVTQTPRYLIKTRGQQVTLSCSPISGHRSVSWYQQTPGQGLQFLFEYFSETQRNKGNFPGRFSGRQFSNSRSEMNVSTLELGDSALYLCASSLGFSTVPFTDTQYFGPGTRLTVL.

The chain employs TRBV15 and TRBJ1-2; D unclear. Germline CDR1 LNHNV, CDR2 YYDKDF (reference sequence). Trimming cost V 0 bases and J 0 bases, with 2 bases left between them. The CDR3 covers 13 residues. This CDR3 is CATSREPNYGYTF. In DNA form, the CDR3 reads TGTGCCACCAGCAGAGAGCCTAACTATGGCTACACCTTC.

The chain couples TRBV6-1 to TRBJ2-7; D is perhaps TRBD2 (6 bases). The CDR3 totals 12 residues. From germline, CDR1 is MNHNS and CDR2 SASEGT. Trimming took 1 base from V and 9 from J, leaving 10 bases between them. The CDR3 is CASSEGGDGQYF. The CDR3 nucleotides are TGTGCCAGCAGTGAAGGGGGGGACGGGCAGTACTTC.

V gene TRBV10-1 combines with J gene TRBJ2-1; D tentatively fits TRBD1 or TRBD2 (5 bases each). The CDR3 length is 12 residues. Trimming pared 3 bases from V and 10 bases from J, leaving 10 bases between. CDR1 and CDR2 (germline): WNHNN, SYGVQD (reference sequence). The CDR3 region is CASSDRRDEQFF. The CDR3 DNA sequence: TGCGCCAGCAGTGACCGCCGGGACGAGCAGTTCTTC.

The V and J genes are TRBV6-1 and TRBJ1-1; D perhaps matches TRBD1 (5 bases). CDR1 and CDR2 from the germline V gene are MNHNS and SASEGT. V was pared by 7 bases and J by 0 bases, with 9 bases between. CDR3 length equals 13 residues. CDR3 protein: CASKQALNTEAFF. The CDR3 DNA reads TGTGCCAGCAAACAGGCCTTGAACACTGAAGCTTTCTTT.